Presented here are 21 T cell receptor beta chains from one specimen sequenced in a study of blood T cell repertoires in COVID-19 (dated by TCRdb to the early 2020s). Libraries came from the immunoSEQ multiplex PCR assay. TCRdb mirrors the immuneACCESS table, restricted to in-frame sequences. Some clones are absent from its copies; in checked studies, under half trace to an unresolved V gene, and the reason for the others is unknown. Counted in this sample were a few hundred thousand clones; around 87% of them appeared once. The top ten clonotypes cover around 0.93% of the sample. What was sequenced was peripheral blood. The receptors here all came from a middle-aged woman with COVID-19, enrolled during active disease.

The chain links TRBV19 to TRBJ2-2; 12 positions agree with TRBD1. Per germline, CDR1 LNHDA and CDR2 SQIVND (reference sequence). This CDR3 region has 17 residues. V shed 6 bases, J shed 6 bases, and the junction held 11 bases outside the gene matches. CDR3 in DNA: TGTGCCAGTAGATCATTCCGGGACAGGGGGCGTCCCGGGGAGCTGTTTTTT. Translating it yields CASRSFRDRGRPGELFF.

There are many counts of this clone. This chain links TRBV5-5 with TRBJ2-1, with a tentative D call TRBD1 (8 bases). In germline, CDR1 is SGHKS, CDR2 YYEKEE (reference sequence). The CDR3 is 18 amino acids. Deletions cut 4 bases from V and 0 bases from J, with 20 bases between. The CDR3 nucleotides read TGTGCCAGCAGCCGGGGACAGGCGCGACTAGCCTCCTACAATGAGCAGTTCTTC. This codes for CASSRGQARLASYNEQFF.

The chain recombines TRBV20-1 with TRBJ1-6; D may be TRBD1 (5 bases). V was trimmed by 3 bases and J by 6 bases, leaving 24 bases between them. CDR3 length equals 18 residues. In germline, CDR1 is DFQATT, CDR2 SNEGSKA (reference sequence). In DNA form, the CDR3 reads TGCAGTGCTAGTCGGTCGTGGAGGAGGGGCTCGGGTAATTCACCCCTCCACTTT. Its protein is CSASRSWRRGSGNSPLHF.

Here the CDR3 reads CASSSAEAGGETQYF. Here the CDR3 DNA reads TGTGCCAGCAGCTCTGCCGAGGCCGGTGGGGAGACCCAGTACTTC. The chain uses TRBV13 and TRBJ2-5; D gene unclear. Between the trimmed V and J ends, which lost 4 bases and 5 bases, there was a span of 17 bases. Germline values: CDR1 PRHDT, CDR2 FYEKMQ (reference sequence). This CDR3 contains 15 residues.

This chain joins TRBV10-3 and TRBJ2-7, with TRBD1 matching 7 bases. This CDR3 contains 15 residues. Germline loops: CDR1 ENHRY, CDR2 SYGVKD. J lost 3 bases, V lost 3 bases, and 8 bases had no gene match. The CDR3 reads CAISDTNNRGYEQYF. DNA of the CDR3: TGTGCCATCAGTGACACAAATAACAGGGGCTACGAGCAGTACTTC.

V usage is TRBV27 and J usage is TRBJ1-1; D is undetermined. The CDR3 runs to 13 residues. Germline V gives CDR1 MNHEY, CDR2 SMNVEV (reference sequence). Trimming took off 5 bases at V and 4 bases at J, with 11 bases between the two ends. The CDR3 loop reads CASSPGFFTEAFF. In DNA form, the CDR3 reads TGTGCCAGCAGTCCCGGGTTCTTCACTGAAGCTTTCTTT.

The chain is built from TRBV18 and TRBJ1-4, with TRBD1 matching over 12 bases. V shed 5 bases, J shed 7 bases, and the junction held 11 bases outside the gene matches. The germline gives CDR1 KGHSH, CDR2 LQKENI. CDR3 length equals 17 residues. CDR3 sequence: CASSAGTGGDVGEKLFF. In DNA form, the CDR3 reads TGTGCCAGCTCAGCCGGGACAGGGGGCGACGTAGGTGAAAAACTGTTTTTT.

The genes are TRBV19 and TRBJ2-1, with 8 bases identical to TRBD2. Trimming cost V 4 bases and J 4 bases; bases outside gene matches: 9. Germline V gives CDR1 LNHDA, CDR2 SQIVND (reference sequence). The CDR3 covers 16 residues. In DNA form, the CDR3 reads TGTGCCAGTAGTAAGACACTAGCGGCGAATTACAATGAGCAGTTCTTC. It yields the protein CASSKTLAANYNEQFF.

This clone was seen just once. V gene TRBV4-3 combines with J gene TRBJ2-7; D not resolved. Germline loops: CDR1 LGHNA, CDR2 YSLEER. The CDR3 extends over 15 amino acids. V was cut by 1 base and J by 2 bases, with 12 bases left in between. DNA for the CDR3: TGCGCCAGCAGCCAAGCGAGTTATCCAACCTACGAGCAGTACTTC. Amino acid sequence: CASSQASYPTYEQYF.

This clone was recorded only once. The V call is TRBV7-2, the J call TRBJ1-3, with D perhaps matching TRBD1 (6 bases). The CDR3 covers 14 residues. Trimming stripped 5 bases from V and 1 base from J, with 9 bases between. Germline V gene sequence: CDR1 SGHTA, CDR2 FQGNSA. CDR3 residues: CASSPQGSGNTIYF. The CDR3 region has the DNA TGTGCCAGCAGCCCACAGGGATCTGGAAACACCATATATTTT. The whole variable domain, remainder taken from reference TRBV7-2 and TRBJ1-3, is GAGVSQSPSNKVTEKGKDVELRCDPISGHTALYWYRQSLGQGLEFLIYFQGNSAPDKSGLPSDRFSAERTGGSVSTLTIQRTQQEDSAVYLCASSPQGSGNTIYFGEGSWLTVV.

This clone was seen only once. The CDR3 region is CASSEIRGTPYGYTF. DNA of the CDR3: TGTGCCAGCAGTGAAATACGGGGGACCCCCTATGGCTACACCTTC. The chain links TRBV2 to TRBJ1-2, with a possible D match to TRBD1 (5 bases). The CDR3 extends over 15 amino acids. The V and J ends lost 2 bases and 4 bases respectively, with 14 bases between them. CDR1 is SNHLY and CDR2 is FYNNEI in the germline V gene. Together with reference TRBV2 and TRBJ1-2, the CDR3 gives the full variable domain: EPEVTQTPSHQVTQMGQEVILRCVPISNHLYFYWYRQILGQKVEFLVSFYNNEISEKSEIFDDQFSVERPDGSNFTLKIRSTKLEDSAMYFCASSEIRGTPYGYTFGSGTRLTVV.

The DNA for the CDR3 is TGTGCCAGCAGCCGAGGACAGATACTTTGGTCCTACGAGCAGTACTTC. It specifies CASSRGQILWSYEQYF. This chain joins TRBV5-6 and TRBJ2-7, with a possible D match to TRBD1 (6 bases). Trimming removed 4 bases at V and 1 base at J, with 18 bases between. Germline V gene sequence: CDR1 SGHDT, CDR2 YYEEEE. This CDR3 contains 16 residues.

V is TRBV5-1 and J is TRBJ2-7; D is perhaps TRBD2 (6 bases). Germline V CDR1 and CDR2: SGHRS, YFSETQ. Trimming took 0 bases from V and 3 from J, leaving 13 bases between them. CDR3 length: 15 amino acids. The CDR3 sequence: CASSLAVGLNYEQYF. The CDR3 DNA follows: TGCGCCAGCAGCTTGGCGGTGGGACTCAACTACGAGCAGTACTTC.

The chain couples TRBV10-1 to TRBJ2-5; no reliable D call. V gave up 3 bases and J gave up 7 bases, with 18 bases separating them. Germline values: CDR1 WNHNN, CDR2 SYGVQD (reference sequence). This CDR3 has 15 residues. CDR3: CASSDKKPEVGTQYF. CDR3 bases: TGCGCCAGCAGTGATAAAAAACCCGAGGTTGGGACCCAGTACTTC.

This chain connects TRBV21-1 to TRBJ2-7; the table's D call, TRBD2, has no DNA check behind it. TRBV21-1 is annotated as a pseudogene. This CDR3 spans 15 amino acids. The DNA for the CDR3 is TGTGCCAGCAGCGCTAGGAGGAGAGGCTCCTACGAGCAGTACTTC. Residues: CASSARRRGSYEQYF.

V is TRBV7-2 and J is TRBJ1-1; possibly TRBD1 for D (6 bases). CDR1 is SGHTA and CDR2 is FQGNSA in the germline V gene. Trimming pared 5 bases from V and 2 bases from J, leaving 18 bases between. The CDR3 loop spans 16 amino acids. The CDR3 loop is CASSPVAGVSNTEAFF. CDR3 DNA: TGTGCCAGCAGCCCGGTGGCAGGGGTCAGCAACACTGAAGCTTTCTTT. Based on the CDR3 plus reference TRBV7-2 and TRBJ1-1, the full variable domain is GAGVSQSPSNKVTEKGKDVELRCDPISGHTALYWYRQSLGQGLEFLIYFQGNSAPDKSGLPSDRFSAERTGGSVSTLTIQRTQQEDSAVYLCASSPVAGVSNTEAFFGQGTRLTVV.

The V call is TRBV5-4, the J call TRBJ2-3; maybe TRBD1 (5 bases). Germline V lookup: CDR1 SGHNT, CDR2 YYREEE (reference sequence). Trimming took off 4 bases at V and 6 bases at J, with 18 bases between the two ends. The CDR3 is 15 residues long. The CDR3: CASSPGHLTSDTQYF. Here the CDR3 DNA reads TGTGCCAGCAGCCCCGGACACCTAACGAGTGATACGCAGTATTTT. The whole variable domain, filled in from reference TRBV5-4 and TRBJ2-3, reads ETGVTQSPTHLIKTRGQQVTLRCSSQSGHNTVSWYQQALGQGPQFIFQYYREEENGRGNFPPRFSGLQFPNYSSELNVNALELDDSALYLCASSPGHLTSDTQYFGPGTRLTVL.

This rearrangement joins TRBV27 to TRBJ1-1; 10 bases match TRBD1. The germline gives CDR1 MNHEY, CDR2 SMNVEV (reference sequence). Losses at the gene ends were 1 base for V and 1 base for J; bases not matched to a gene: 9. The CDR3 runs 18 residues. Written as DNA, the CDR3 is TGTGCCAGCAGTTTATTCGGGGACAGGGGCGGATGGAACACTGAAGCTTTCTTT. Translating it yields CASSLFGDRGGWNTEAFF.

Points on this clone: Additional DNA sequences in this sample encode the identical CDR3. This sequence joins TRBV7-9 and TRBJ1-5, with 7 bases lining up with TRBD1. The ends lost 5 bases at V and 7 bases at J; junction bases unmatched: 8. Germline CDR1 is SEHNR and CDR2 is FQNEAQ (reference sequence). The CDR3 sequence is 14 residues long. The CDR3 bases are TGTGCCAGCAGCCTAGACAGGGTCGGACAGCCCCAGCATTTT. This sequence encodes CASSLDRVGQPQHF. Drawing the rest from reference TRBV7-9 and TRBJ1-5, the complete variable domain is DTGVSQNPRHKITKRGQNVTFRCDPISEHNRLYWYRQTLGQGPEFLTYFQNEAQLEKSRLLSDRFSAERPKGSFSTLEIQRTEQGDSAMYLCASSLDRVGQPQHFGDGTRLSIL.

The V and J genes are TRBV7-3 and TRBJ1-3; no reliable D call. CDR3 size: 13 residues. Germline values: CDR1 SGHTA, CDR2 FQGTGA. The V gene lost 4 bases and the J gene lost 4 bases, with 8 bases spanning the gap. The DNA of the CDR3 is TGTGCCAGCAGCTCTACCGCAGGAAACACCATATATTTT. Protein product: CASSSTAGNTIYF.

Concerning this clone itself: This sample also contains other DNA sequences that code for the same CDR3. The chain joins TRBV3-1 (or the pseudogene TRBV3-2) to TRBJ1-1; D call uncertain. V lost 0 bases and J 1 base, leaving 6 bases between the germline ends. CDR3 size: 14 residues. Germline lookup yields CDR1 LGHDT and CDR2 YNNKEL (reference sequence). The CDR3 DNA reads TGTGCCAGCAGCCAAGAAGGAGGGAACACTGAAGCTTTCTTT. Translated: CASSQEGGNTEAFF.